This T cell receptor (beta chain) came from a study of OX40 agonist ivuxolimab in advanced cancers. Overall study context: Patients were dosed with the agonistic anti-OX40 (CD134) antibody ivuxolimab. Dose-escalation patients were diagnosed with hepatocellular carcinoma, melanoma, renal cell cancer or head and neck cancer. Partial responses were achieved by three patients, of whom one had hepatocellular carcinoma and two had cutaneous melanoma.

Trimming removed 8 bases at V and 1 base at J, with 12 bases between. CDR1 and CDR2 from the germline V gene are MDHEN and SYDVKM. The CDR3 sequence is 14 residues long. Some clones are missing from TCRdb's copy, which holds only in-frame ones; the method was immunoSEQ multiplex PCR. The sample records about 45,000 clones, roughly 94% being singletons. Study outcomes and limitations: Determination of antigen specificity was not performed for the expanded peripheral T cells.

A remark on this clone: Its antigen is currently unknown.

The rearrangement uses TRBV28 and TRBJ1-3; a weak D match, TRBD1 (5 bases). The sequence was obtained from an adult with an advanced solid tumor such as melanoma, head and neck, liver or kidney cancer. The sequencing here drew on CD4+ or CD8+ T cells sorted from blood, taken in a trial of the OX40 agonist ivuxolimab. CDR3 sequence reads: CASGNAGSGNTIYF. The CDR3 DNA reads TGTGCCAGCGGAAATGCAGGGTCTGGAAACACCATATATTTT.